This TCR beta chain was sequenced during a study of T cells in Graves' hyperthyroidism and ophthalmopathy. Study-wide results and limits: The model's output predicted ophthalmopathy at a median of roughly 6.9 months prior to onset. Ophthalmopathy and stable hyperthyroidism were separated by a 13 V-J model. Blood samples included most of the expanded thyroid clonotypes exceeding 0.001.

Over 18 months, lack of ophthalmopathy progression marked Graves' hyperthyroidism as stable. At least ten counts were recorded for this clonotype. Its matching antigen is unknown. Germline CDR1 is MRHNA and CDR2 is SNTAGT. CDR3 length: 16 residues. Trimming removed 8 bases from V and 0 bases from J, with 19 bases in between. Researchers amplified the TCR beta CDR3 regions from RNA transcripts. HTBI primers were used for first-round RT-PCR of the TCR CDR3. MiXCR, applied by TCRdb to the multiplex PCR reads, yields one record per CDR3 protein. The data hold 500,000 to 750,000 distinct CDR3 sequences, with about 45% observed a single time.

This clonotype originated in a woman aged 18 to 35 with Graves' hyperthyroidism. Sequencing input: peripheral blood or thyroid tissue (not recorded which). The rearrangement joins TRBV6-4 to TRBJ1-1; no reliable D call. The CDR3 protein is CASEFRSTGMNTEAFF. The DNA of the CDR3 is TGTGCCAGCGAATTTCGGAGTACCGGGATGAACACTGAAGCTTTCTTT.